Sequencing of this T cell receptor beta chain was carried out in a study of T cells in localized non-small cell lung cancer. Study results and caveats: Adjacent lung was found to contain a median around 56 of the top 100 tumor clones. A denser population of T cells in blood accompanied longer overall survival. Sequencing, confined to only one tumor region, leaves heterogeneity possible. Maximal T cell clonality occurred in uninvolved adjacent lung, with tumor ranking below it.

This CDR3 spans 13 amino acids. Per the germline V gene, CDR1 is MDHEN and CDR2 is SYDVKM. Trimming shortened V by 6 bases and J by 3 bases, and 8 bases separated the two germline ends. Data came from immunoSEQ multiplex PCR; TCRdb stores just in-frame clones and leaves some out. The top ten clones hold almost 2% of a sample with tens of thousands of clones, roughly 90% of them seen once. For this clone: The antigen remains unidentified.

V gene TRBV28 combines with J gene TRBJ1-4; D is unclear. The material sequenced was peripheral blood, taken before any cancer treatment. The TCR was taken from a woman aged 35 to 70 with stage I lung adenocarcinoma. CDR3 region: CASRGTANEKLFF. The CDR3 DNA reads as TGTGCCAGCAGGGGCACCGCTAATGAAAAACTGTTTTTT.